Here is one TCR beta chain with its context. There is no known antigen for this receptor. Base qualities were left out, and no much larger clone turns up one base away. The time point label here, explained by the study, means: baseline before first vaccination. The vaccinee samples were drawn from two UK trials, COV001 and COV002, one of which was a single-blind randomized controlled phase 2/3 trial testing AZD1222 (ChAdOx1 nCoV-19) in healthy adults. For TCRbeta chain sequencing, PBMC samples were collected from trial participants at day 0 and at day 28 after the second dose. The CDR3 regions of human TCRbeta chains were subjected to immunosequencing. Processing in the source paper ran as follows. TCRs in the repertoires were matched against a reference library of SARS-CoV-2-specific TCRs that had been generated with the MIRA antigen-specificity platform. Breadth was defined as the fraction of unique TCRs that were SARS-CoV-2-associated, and depth was defined as the fraction of total T cells that were SARS-CoV-2-associated. Using the MIRA data, each spike-specific TCR was mapped to the spike region that the TCR reacts to and placed in a CD4 or CD8 class. Log10-transformed breadth and depth values were compared by one-way ANOVA with Sidak's multiple comparisons tests. TCRdb mirrors the immuneACCESS table, restricted to in-frame sequences. Some clones are absent from its copies; in checked studies, under half trace to an unresolved V gene, and the reason for the others is unknown. Clonal size and the V and J genes are those of that table, whereas D and trimming came from the DNA. This sample holds more than 95,000 clones; 88% were observed only once. The top ten clones comprise 2% to 3% of the sample.

From its cysteine to its phenylalanine, the CDR3 spans 14 amino acids. The read is trimmed to its CDR3 DNA, 42 bases read in frame from base 1. Trimming removed 2 bases from V and 6 bases from J, leaving 12 bases between the germline ends. For CDR1 and CDR2, the germline V gene lists SGHTA and FQGNSA. This entry comes from a study of T cell responses to AZD1222 COVID-19 vaccine (dated by TCRdb to the early 2020s). Background for the entire study: AZD1222 recipients with second doses at about 4 weeks or about 12 weeks were pooled, because spike-specific TCR depth and breadth did not differ between schedules. Trial participants were enrolled by age into 18-55, 56-69 and 70-plus year subgroups, with 148, 28 and 57 TCR-sequenced participants respectively. A total of 233 trial participants underwent TCR sequencing, of whom about 200 received two doses of AZD1222 and approximately 25 received two doses of the MenACWY control vaccine. Study-wide conclusions, independent of this receptor: A significant rise in spike-specific TCR breadth and depth was observed after two AZD1222 doses relative to day 0 and relative to MenACWY recipients. Reportedly, close to half of the unique spike-specific TCRs recognized epitopes lying outside the regions that are mutated in the B.1.351 and B.1.1.7 variants. No day 14 peak-response samples were available, so repertoires were characterized only after the peak T cell response. The 56-69-year group was small, and its depth increase did not reach significance, likely because of low power. Conclusions about previously exposed vaccinees are limited because only a handful of AZD1222 recipients were SARS-CoV-2 seropositive at baseline. Vaccine-associated CD4 TCRs spanned the whole spike protein, with dominant responses in regions 160-218 and 743-854. Participants were mostly white British, with more females than males. The authors suggested clonal diversity may have been underestimated.

The V gene is TRBV7-2 and the J gene is TRBJ2-3; the D gene assignment is ambiguous. The clonotype comes from an adult in good health. The starting material was peripheral blood, obtained on day 0 of AZD1222 vaccination. The DNA sequence is given as TGTGCCAGCAGCTTATCTACTAATTCCGATACGCAGTATTTT. Translated, it gives CASSLSTNSDTQYF.